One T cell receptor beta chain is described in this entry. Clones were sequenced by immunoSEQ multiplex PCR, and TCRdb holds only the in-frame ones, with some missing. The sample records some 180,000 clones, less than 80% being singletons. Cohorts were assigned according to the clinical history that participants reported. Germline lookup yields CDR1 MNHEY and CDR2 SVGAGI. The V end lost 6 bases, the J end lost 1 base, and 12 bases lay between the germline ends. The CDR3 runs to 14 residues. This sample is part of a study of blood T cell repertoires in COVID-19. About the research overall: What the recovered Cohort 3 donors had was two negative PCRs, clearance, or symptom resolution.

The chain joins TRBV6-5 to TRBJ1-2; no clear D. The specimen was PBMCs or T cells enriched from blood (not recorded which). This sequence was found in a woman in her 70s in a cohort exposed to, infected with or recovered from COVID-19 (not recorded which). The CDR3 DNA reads TGTGCCAGCAGCGTGACATACAGTAACTATGGCTACACCTTC. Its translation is CASSVTYSNYGYTF.